These 25 T cell receptor beta chains were all obtained from the same sample, sequenced in a study of brain T cells in children with intractable seizures. The method was immunoSEQ multiplex PCR; TCRdb's version includes in-frame clones alone and lacks a portion of them. The sample has tens of thousands of clones; about 96% are singletons. The material was peripheral blood, obtained at surgery. These receptor sequences come from a boy under three years old with focal cortical dysplasia and intractable seizures.

The V gene is TRBV9, the J gene TRBJ2-1; TRBD1 is a possible D gene (8 bases). V lost 0 bases and J lost 15, with 19 bases in between. CDR3 size: 14 residues. The germline V gene encodes CDR1 SGDLS and CDR2 YYNGEE. Here the CDR3 DNA reads TGTGCCAGCAGCGTAGACTTGGGGGGGACAGGCCCGTTCTTC. It codes for CASSVDLGGTGPFF. Full variable domain (rest looked up from reference TRBV9 and TRBJ2-1): DSGVTQTPKHLITATGQRVTLRCSPRSGDLSVYWYQQSLDQGLQFLIQYYNGEERAKGNILERFSAQQFPDLHSELNLSSLELGDSALYFCASSVDLGGTGPFFGPGTRLTVL.

The CDR3 here is CASSYSQGVTEAFF. The CDR3 DNA sequence: TGTGCCAGCAGTTACTCGCAGGGGGTCACTGAAGCTTTCTTT. This chain connects TRBV6-5 to TRBJ1-1; 7 nucleotides line up with TRBD1. Germline V lookup: CDR1 MNHEY, CDR2 SVGAGI. The CDR3 runs 14 residues. The V gene end was trimmed by 0 bases and the J gene end by 4 bases; junction bases not matched to a gene: 2.

This clone was picked up one time. The V and J genes are TRBV2 and TRBJ2-3; 9 positions agree with TRBD2. Germline V gene lookup returns CDR1 SNHLY and CDR2 FYNNEI. Trimming removed 3 bases from V and 5 bases from J; junction bases left unmatched: 6. The CDR3 loop spans 15 amino acids. The CDR3 DNA reads as TGTGCCAGCAGTGAGTCCGCGGGGGGGCGAGATACGCAGTATTTT. Its translation is CASSESAGGRDTQYF.

The genes are TRBV6-6 and TRBJ1-5, with 8 bases matching TRBD1. Germline V gene sequence: CDR1 MNHNY, CDR2 SVGAGI (reference sequence). Losses at the gene ends were 4 bases for V and 6 bases for J; bases not matched to a gene: 8. The CDR3 spans 15 residues. CDR3 in DNA: TGTGCCAGCAGTTTTGGGACAGGCGGAGGTCAGCCCCAGCATTTT. Its translation is CASSFGTGGGQPQHF.

Note on this clone: The limits of the CDR3 on the DNA are not certain, so only TCRdb's listed CDR3 is given. The chain has TRBV18 and TRBJ2-7. The CDR3 is 21 amino acids in total, end residues counted. Germline loops: CDR1 KGHSH, CDR2 LQKENI. The CDR3 reads CASSLGEGTTYEQYFPYEQYF.

The V and J genes are TRBV3-1 (or the pseudogene TRBV3-2) and TRBJ1-1; 7 bases map to TRBD1. This CDR3 spans 16 amino acids. CDR1 and CDR2 from the germline V gene are LGHDT and YNNKEL (reference sequence). V was pared by 4 bases and J by 7 bases, with 15 bases of the junction left unmatched. The CDR3 loop is CASSRGTASPGNEAFF. CDR3 sequence (DNA): TGTGCCAGCAGCCGGGGGACAGCCAGCCCAGGCAATGAAGCTTTCTTT.

V and J are TRBV11-2 and TRBJ2-7; 14 bases are a match to TRBD2. Per the germline V gene, CDR1 is SGHAT and CDR2 is FQNNGV. CDR3 length equals 15 residues. The junction had 4 bases not matched to a gene; V was cut back by 5 bases and J by 4 bases. Written as DNA, the CDR3 is TGTGCCAGCAGCCGTCGACTAGCGGGAGGGTACGAGCAGTACTTC. Its protein product is CASSRRLAGGYEQYF. Together with reference TRBV11-2 and TRBJ2-7, the CDR3 gives the full variable domain: EAGVAQSPRYKIIEKRQSVAFWCNPISGHATLYWYQQILGQGPKLLIQFQNNGVVDDSQLPKDRFSAERLKGVDSTLKIQPAKLEDSAVYLCASSRRLAGGYEQYFGPGTRLTVT.

J is TRBJ2-3 and V is TRBV4-2, with D possibly being TRBD1 or TRBD2 (6 bases each). In germline, CDR1 is LGHNA, CDR2 YNFKEQ. The CDR3 covers 18 residues. The V and J ends lost 4 bases and 2 bases respectively, with 22 bases between them. This CDR3 reads CASSPDFGGRGTTDTQYF. CDR3 in DNA: TGTGCCAGCAGCCCGGACTTTGGGGGGCGAGGGACCACAGATACGCAGTATTTT.

This chain joins TRBV3-1 (or the pseudogene TRBV3-2) and TRBJ2-7; D gene unclear. V was trimmed by 4 bases and J by 0 bases, leaving 16 bases between them. CDR1 is LGHDT and CDR2 is YNNKEL in the germline V gene (reference sequence). The CDR3 consists of 16 residues. The CDR3 coding sequence is TGTGCCAGCAGCCCCCGAACCCCGCTCCTCTCCTACGAGCAGTACTTC. Translation: CASSPRTPLLSYEQYF.

V is TRBV2 and J is TRBJ2-2, with 7 positions matching TRBD2. The V gene end was trimmed by 6 bases and the J gene end by 6 bases; junction bases not matched to a gene: 10. CDR3 size: 15 residues. Germline V gene sequence: CDR1 SNHLY, CDR2 FYNNEI. The CDR3 DNA sequence: TGTGCCAGCAGCAACCCGGGGGGAGTTGCCGGGGAGCTGTTTTTT. As protein: CASSNPGGVAGELFF.

The chain carries TRBV19 and TRBJ2-7; the match to TRBD2 covers 11 bases. From germline, CDR1 is LNHDA and CDR2 SQIVND (reference sequence). Trimming at V came to 4 bases and at J to 2 bases, leaving 7 bases not matched to a gene. This CDR3 is 16 amino acids long. In DNA, the CDR3 is TGTGCCAGTAGTACAACTAGCGGGAGAATGACCTACGAGCAGTACTTC. Translating it yields CASSTTSGRMTYEQYF.

This clone was picked up one time. The chain uses TRBV5-1 and TRBJ1-2; D uncertain. This CDR3 is 13 amino acids long. V was trimmed by 6 bases and J by 2 bases, leaving 11 bases between them. Looked up from germline, CDR1 is SGHRS and CDR2 is YFSETQ. The CDR3 region has the DNA TGCGCCAGCAACGAGGACGGGAACTATGGCTACACCTTC. Translation: CASNEDGNYGYTF.

V and J are TRBV4-1 and TRBJ2-6; D unresolved. The ends were cut back, 3 bases at V and 1 base at J, with 22 bases in the middle. Germline V gene lookup returns CDR1 MGHRA and CDR2 YSYEKL. The CDR3 is 20 residues long. CDR3: CASSQEHVWRGMSGANVLTF. The DNA for the CDR3 is TGCGCCAGCAGCCAGGAACACGTATGGAGAGGCATGTCTGGGGCCAACGTCCTGACTTTC.

The genes are TRBV27 and TRBJ2-2, with D unclear. V lost 3 bases and J lost 5, with 4 bases in between. Germline assignment: CDR1 MNHEY and CDR2 SMNVEV (reference sequence). The CDR3 runs to 12 residues. The DNA for the CDR3 is TGTGCCAGCAGTTTGGGTACCGGGGAGCTGTTTTTT. Its protein product is CASSLGTGELFF.

The gene calls are TRBV7-2 and TRBJ2-7, with TRBD2 as a possible D gene (6 bases). V lost 3 bases and J lost 5, with 14 bases in between. The CDR3 covers 14 residues. Germline loops: CDR1 SGHTA, CDR2 FQGNSA. CDR3 DNA: TGTGCCAGCAGCTTCGCGGGGTGGGGGGACGAGCAGTACTTC. It yields the protein CASSFAGWGDEQYF.

The chain recombines TRBV19 with TRBJ2-7; 7 positions agree with TRBD2. Trimming removed 5 bases from V and 3 bases from J; junction bases left unmatched: 1. This CDR3 comprises 12 residues. Germline CDR1 reads LNHDA; CDR2 reads SQIVND (reference sequence). The CDR3 region has the DNA TGTGCCAGTAGTCGCGGGAGCTACGAGCAGTACTTC. Its translation is CASSRGSYEQYF.

The V gene is TRBV7-2, the J gene TRBJ1-2; maybe TRBD1 (5 bases). Germline V gene lookup returns CDR1 SGHTA and CDR2 FQGNSA. CDR3 length equals 17 residues. The germline V and J ends were trimmed by 4 bases and 6 bases, with 24 bases remaining between them. The CDR3 sequence: CASSSTTGTGGSHGYTF. CDR3 in DNA: TGTGCCAGCAGCTCGACGACCGGGACCGGGGGGAGTCATGGCTACACCTTC.

The chain uses TRBV5-4 and TRBJ1-6; tentatively, D is TRBD1 (5 bases). This CDR3 is 13 amino acids long. The germline CDR1 and CDR2 sequences are SGHNT and YYREEE (reference sequence). Trimming stripped 3 bases from V and 10 bases from J, with 11 bases between. Written as DNA, the CDR3 is TGTGCCAGCAGCTACACTAACAGGTCACCCCTCCACTTT. This translates into CASSYTNRSPLHF.

This chain links TRBV28 with TRBJ1-5; D perhaps matches TRBD1 (6 bases). CDR1 and CDR2 from the germline V gene are MDHEN and SYDVKM. The CDR3 consists of 15 residues. The V and J ends lost 1 base and 11 bases respectively, with 18 bases between them. CDR3 in amino acids: CASSLSPGWGRAQHF. CDR3 in DNA: TGTGCCAGCAGTTTATCACCAGGGTGGGGGCGGGCCCAGCATTTT.

This sequence joins TRBV18 and TRBJ2-5; D is unresolved. The length of the CDR3 is 17 residues. Looked up from germline, CDR1 is KGHSH and CDR2 is LQKENI. The V and J ends lost 0 bases and 5 bases respectively, with 19 bases between them. In DNA form, the CDR3 reads TGTGCCAGCTCACCACCGGTTCACAGCAAGTTTGGTGAGACCCAGTACTTC. Its translation is CASSPPVHSKFGETQYF.

The V and J genes are TRBV19 and TRBJ1-4; 8 bases line up with TRBD1. This CDR3 spans 19 amino acids. The V gene end was trimmed by 4 bases and the J gene end by 5 bases; junction bases not matched to a gene: 18. Germline lookup yields CDR1 LNHDA and CDR2 SQIVND (reference sequence). CDR3 residues: CASSTEQTSRDRRNEKLFF. CDR3 coding DNA: TGTGCCAGTAGTACAGAACAGACTTCACGGGACAGGAGGAATGAAAAACTGTTTTTT.

The rearrangement links TRBV15 to TRBJ2-3, with D hard to call. The germline V and J ends were trimmed by 3 bases and 4 bases, with 17 bases remaining between them. This CDR3 has 16 residues. Germline V gene data show CDR1 as LNHNV and CDR2 as YYDKDF (reference sequence). The CDR3 coding sequence is TGTGCCACCAGCAGCGTTGGACCTGCATCGGCAGATACGCAGTATTTT. It yields the protein CATSSVGPASADTQYF. Variable domain in full (rest from reference TRBV15 and TRBJ2-3): DAMVIQNPRYQVTQFGKPVTLSCSQTLNHNVMYWYQQKSSQAPKLLFHYYDKDFNNEADTPDNFQSRRPNTSFCFLDIRSPGLGDTAMYLCATSSVGPASADTQYFGPGTRLTVL.

The DNA of the CDR3 is TGCAGTGCGACAGAAACAGATACGCAGTATTTT. Translation gives CSATETDTQYF. The chain employs TRBV20-1 and TRBJ2-3; D perhaps matches TRBD1 (5 bases). Germline V lookup: CDR1 DFQATT, CDR2 SNEGSKA (reference sequence). The V and J ends lost 6 bases and 3 bases respectively, with 7 bases between them. CDR3 length: 11 residues.

The J gene is TRBJ1-6, the V gene TRBV12-5; TRBD1 matches at 9 bases. Germline-derived CDR1 and CDR2 are LGHNT and FRNRAP. The J segment lost 10 bases and the V segment lost 6 bases, leaving 4 bases of the junction unmatched. This CDR3 spans 13 amino acids. The CDR3 here is CASGRTGDSPLHF. Written as DNA, the CDR3 is TGTGCTAGTGGGCGGACAGGGGACTCACCCCTCCACTTT.

V gene TRBV6-5 combines with J gene TRBJ1-2; D perhaps matches TRBD1 (6 bases). CDR1 MNHEY and CDR2 SVGAGI come from the germline V gene. The CDR3 is made up of 15 amino acids. V dropped 0 bases and J dropped 9 bases, with 17 bases sitting between them. As DNA, the CDR3 is TGTGCCAGCAGTTACTCGAAGGGGGTACCTTATCGCTACACCTTC. It is translated as CASSYSKGVPYRYTF.